Below are 23 T cell receptor beta chains sequenced from a single sample in a study. Data came from immunoSEQ multiplex PCR; TCRdb stores just in-frame clones and leaves some out. The sample consists of 60,000 to 75,000 clones, over 85% of them appearing once. What was sequenced was PBMCs. The receptor source for this set is a man aged 40-49 years with rheumatoid arthritis.

This sequence joins TRBV11-2 and TRBJ2-1; tentative D call: TRBD2 (6 bases). V lost 5 bases, J lost 15 bases, and 20 bases lay in between. CDR3 length: 13 residues. CDR1 and CDR2 (germline): SGHAT, FQNNGV. The CDR3 spells CASSHVMLDGGFF. The CDR3 region has the DNA TGTGCCAGCAGCCACGTGATGTTGGACGGGGGGTTCTTC. Complete variable domain (other parts from reference TRBV11-2 and TRBJ2-1): EAGVAQSPRYKIIEKRQSVAFWCNPISGHATLYWYQQILGQGPKLLIQFQNNGVVDDSQLPKDRFSAERLKGVDSTLKIQPAKLEDSAVYLCASSHVMLDGGFFGPGTRLTVL.

This chain uses TRBV2 with TRBJ2-7, with D perhaps being TRBD1 or TRBD2 (5 bases each). The V end was cut by 6 bases, the J end by 0 bases, with 12 bases between. The germline V gene encodes CDR1 SNHLY and CDR2 FYNNEI. The CDR3 runs 14 residues. The CDR3 here is CASSMLGPSYEQYF. CDR3 coding DNA: TGTGCCAGCAGCATGTTGGGACCCTCCTACGAGCAGTACTTC.

This clone was seen just once. The chain has TRBV27 and TRBJ2-1; 10 bases map to TRBD2. This CDR3 is 17 amino acids long. Germline CDR1 and CDR2: MNHEY and SMNVEV (reference sequence). The V gene end was trimmed by 1 base and the J gene end by 7 bases; junction bases not matched to a gene: 10. The CDR3 reads CASSLWSGRASENEQFF. The CDR3 nucleotides read TGTGCCAGCAGTTTATGGAGCGGGAGGGCCTCAGAGAATGAGCAGTTCTTC.

The sample holds one count of this clone. V gene TRBV6-2 or TRBV6-3 combines with J gene TRBJ2-3; a weak D match, TRBD1 (6 bases). The CDR3 has 15 amino acids. The V and J ends lost 2 bases and 0 bases respectively, with 9 bases between them. CDR1 and CDR2 from the germline V gene are MNHEY and SVGEGT. The CDR3 nucleotides read TGTGCCAGCAGTTACGGACAGCTAAGCACAGATACGCAGTATTTT. It codes for CASSYGQLSTDTQYF.

This chain joins TRBV28 and TRBJ2-4, with TRBD1 as a possible D gene (5 bases). The V gene's germline CDR1 is MDHEN and CDR2 SYDVKM. The CDR3 length is 15 residues. V gave up 6 bases and J gave up 0 bases, with 12 bases separating them. CDR3 sequence: CASSQPQGAKNIQYF. The DNA for the CDR3 is TGTGCCAGCAGCCAACCCCAGGGAGCCAAAAACATTCAGTACTTC.

The rearrangement joins TRBV21-1 to TRBJ2-3; no check of the table's D call, TRBD2, against the DNA was made. TRBV21-1 is reported as a pseudogene. The CDR3 loop spans 17 amino acids. CDR3 DNA: TGTGCCAGCAGCAAAGGAGTCGCGGGCACGGGGACAGATACGCAGTATTTT. This codes for CASSKGVAGTGTDTQYF.

The rearrangement joins TRBV19 to TRBJ2-7; D may match TRBD1 or TRBD2 (6 bases each). V was clipped by 4 bases and J by 9 bases, with 22 bases between them. This CDR3 spans 15 amino acids. Germline lookup yields CDR1 LNHDA and CDR2 SQIVND (reference sequence). This CDR3 reads CASSTTGGSPSAQYF. CDR3 sequence (DNA): TGTGCCAGTAGTACAACCGGGGGCTCCCCCTCGGCGCAGTACTTC.

The chain joins TRBV18 to TRBJ1-1; a weak D match, TRBD1 (5 bases). In germline, CDR1 is KGHSH, CDR2 LQKENI. The V end was cut by 2 bases, the J end by 5 bases, with 12 bases between. The length of the CDR3 is 14 residues. CDR3 in amino acids: CASSPGGGKTEAFF. Here the CDR3 DNA reads TGTGCCAGCTCACCAGGGGGGGGGAAGACTGAAGCTTTCTTT.

The V call is TRBV6-5, the J call TRBJ1-1; no reliable D call. CDR3 size: 13 residues. Germline V lookup: CDR1 MNHEY, CDR2 SVGAGI. V was cut by 0 bases and J by 11 bases, with 13 bases left in between. DNA for the CDR3: TGTGCCAGCAGTTACTCCTCCGGGCTTAAGGCTTTCTTT. It specifies CASSYSSGLKAFF.

In nucleotides, the CDR3 is TGTGCCTGGGGGGAGCTCCACGAGCAGTACTTC. This translates into CAWGELHEQYF. V and J are TRBV30 and TRBJ2-7; D is possibly TRBD2 (5 bases). CDR1 is GTSNPN, CDR2 SVGIG, per germline (reference sequence). CDR3 size: 11 residues. V gave up 5 bases and J gave up 5 bases, with 10 bases separating them.

This chain connects TRBV7-9 to TRBJ2-3; a weak D match, TRBD1 (5 bases). Germline CDR1 reads SEHNR; CDR2 reads FQNEAQ (reference sequence). The CDR3 length is 16 residues. The germline V and J ends were trimmed by 2 bases and 0 bases, with 12 bases remaining between them. The CDR3: CASSLLGASSTDTQYF. Written as DNA, the CDR3 is TGTGCCAGCAGCTTACTAGGGGCTTCTAGCACAGATACGCAGTATTTT.

The chain links TRBV24-1 to TRBJ2-2; TRBD2 agrees at 8 bases. Per the germline V gene, CDR1 is KGHDR and CDR2 is SFDVKD. Losses at the gene ends were 4 bases for V and 1 base for J; bases not matched to a gene: 4. The CDR3 has 16 residues. The CDR3 loop reads CATSDTSGLNTGELFF. As DNA, the CDR3 is TGTGCCACCAGTGACACTAGCGGACTGAACACCGGGGAGCTGTTTTTT.

This clone occurred a few times. The CDR3 spells CASRTANTEAFF. CDR3 DNA: TGTGCCAGCAGGACAGCGAACACTGAAGCTTTCTTT. V is TRBV2 and J is TRBJ1-1; maybe TRBD1 (5 bases). The CDR3 spans 12 residues. CDR1 SNHLY and CDR2 FYNNEI come from the germline V gene. V was pared by 6 bases and J by 1 base, with 6 bases between.

The chain combines TRBV30 with TRBJ1-1; D possibly corresponds to TRBD1 (6 bases). The germline V and J ends were trimmed by 4 bases and 9 bases, with 15 bases remaining between them. Germline V gene lookup returns CDR1 GTSNPN and CDR2 SVGIG (reference sequence). The CDR3 loop spans 12 amino acids. The CDR3 sequence is CAWMTGGRKAFF. The CDR3 region has the DNA TGTGCCTGGATGACCGGGGGCAGGAAAGCTTTCTTT. The whole variable domain, remainder taken from reference TRBV30 and TRBJ1-1, is SQTIHQWPATLVQPVGSPLSLECTVEGTSNPNLYWYRQAAGRGLQLLFYSVGIGQISSEVPQNLSASRPQDRQFILSSKKLLLSDSGFYLCAWMTGGRKAFFGQGTRLTVV.

V is TRBV4-3 and J is TRBJ2-2; TRBD1 aligns across 7 bases. CDR1 and CDR2 from the germline V gene are LGHNA and YSLEER. V lost 0 bases, J lost 5 bases, and 6 bases stayed unmatched. This CDR3 contains 16 residues. CDR3 bases: TGCGCCAGCAGCCAAGATAGGGGGCTTGAAACCGGGGAGCTGTTTTTT. Translating it yields CASSQDRGLETGELFF.

This clone has just one count. This chain connects TRBV19 to TRBJ1-6; D unclear. Looked up from germline, CDR1 is LNHDA and CDR2 is SQIVND (reference sequence). Trimming took 6 bases from V and 11 from J, leaving 11 bases between them. CDR3 length equals 12 residues. CDR3 nucleotides: TGTGCCAGTAGGGGGAGGGTCACACCCCTCCACTTT. Protein: CASRGRVTPLHF.

This chain joins TRBV18 and TRBJ2-3; 11 bases match TRBD1. The CDR3 sequence is 15 residues long. With 4 bases clipped from V and 5 bases from J, the junction kept 5 bases outside the gene matches. Germline CDR1 and CDR2: KGHSH and LQKENI. CDR3 bases: TGTGCCAGCTCACGTGGACAGGGGGCCGGAGATACGCAGTATTTT. It is translated as CASSRGQGAGDTQYF.

J is TRBJ2-4 and V is TRBV4-1, with no clear D. The CDR3 consists of 14 residues. Germline CDR1 reads MGHRA; CDR2 reads YSYEKL. Trimming pared 1 base from V and 7 bases from J, leaving 11 bases between. CDR3 loop: CASSQVGRKNIQYF. DNA for the CDR3: TGCGCCAGCAGCCAAGTCGGGCGGAAGAACATTCAGTACTTC.

The chain carries TRBV2 and TRBJ2-5, with TRBD1 identical over 7 bases. The CDR3 is 16 amino acids. The germline V gene has CDR1 SNHLY and CDR2 FYNNEI. Germline trimming cut 1 base from V and 1 base from J; bases unmatched to any gene: 6. The CDR3 here is CASSEEGTVPQETQYF. CDR3 DNA sequence: TGTGCCAGCAGTGAAGAGGGGACAGTTCCCCAAGAGACCCAGTACTTC.

This chain joins TRBV5-1 and TRBJ2-7; no clear D gene. CDR3 size: 17 residues. The germline CDR1 and CDR2 sequences are SGHRS and YFSETQ. V was trimmed by 3 bases and J by 2 bases, leaving 21 bases between them. The DNA for the CDR3 is TGCGCCAGCAGCTCGCCCGGGTCGGTATCCCTAGCCTACGAGCAGTACTTC. Amino acids: CASSSPGSVSLAYEQYF.

This chain links TRBV11-2 with TRBJ2-1; 8 nucleotides line up with TRBD2. The CDR3 has 14 residues. The junction had 5 bases not matched to a gene; V was cut back by 6 bases and J by 4 bases. In germline, CDR1 is SGHAT, CDR2 FQNNGV. The DNA of the CDR3 is TGTGCCAGCAGGCCGGGACTAGAGTACAATGAGCAGTTCTTC. It is translated as CASRPGLEYNEQFF.

The V and J genes are TRBV6-5 and TRBJ1-1; 7 nucleotides align to TRBD1. The CDR3 is 13 residues long. V trimming: 7 bases; J trimming: 1 base; junction bases outside the gene matches: 3. Germline V gives CDR1 MNHEY, CDR2 SVGAGI. This CDR3 reads CASTYRGNTEAFF. In DNA form, the CDR3 reads TGTGCCAGCACCTACAGGGGGAACACTGAAGCTTTCTTT.

This clone was recorded only once. The chain joins TRBV5-4 to TRBJ2-1; no firm D call. Trimming removed 1 base at V and 0 bases at J, with 8 bases between. This CDR3 region has 15 residues. Germline CDR1 SGHNT, CDR2 YYREEE (reference sequence). CDR3 amino acids: CASSLRPSSYNEQFF. The CDR3 DNA is TGTGCCAGCAGCTTGAGGCCCAGCTCCTACAATGAGCAGTTCTTC.